This T cell receptor beta chain was found in a study of vaccination effects on CD4 cells after COVID-19. Libraries were prepared by immunoSEQ multiplex PCR; TCRdb keeps only in-frame clonotypes and omits some of them. The sample has about 20,000 clones, approximately 70% seen once; the top ten hold around 9.1%. Germline V lookup: CDR1 MNHEY, CDR2 SVGEGT. The CDR3 is 12 residues long. V lost 0 bases and J 19 bases, leaving 13 bases between the germline ends. Prior to sequencing, the ViraFEST assay stimulated PBMC with viral peptide pools, which expanded the antigen-specific CD4+ T cells. Following culture for approximately ten days, CD4+ T cells were isolated. The study found no prior SARS-CoV-2 infection in the vaccine recipients, who tested negative for nucleocapsid antibodies. For this clone: Its antigen is still unknown.

This sample comprised CD4+ T cells from PBMCs cultured with HCoV-NL63 spike peptides, obtained before COVID-19 vaccination. The J gene is TRBJ1-6, the V gene TRBV6-2 or TRBV6-3; no clear D. This clonotype originated in a human donor who received a COVID-19 vaccine. This chain's CDR3 is CASSYSYSDQHF. The CDR3 nucleotides read TGTGCCAGCAGTTACTCGTACAGCGACCAACACTTT.